This TCR beta chain comes out of a study of T cell responses to AZD1222 COVID-19 vaccine (dated by TCRdb to 2020 to 2023). Some background on the complete study: A total of about 230 trial participants underwent TCR sequencing, of whom 200 to 220 received two doses of AZD1222 and around 25 received two doses of the MenACWY control vaccine. Trial participants were enrolled into age subgroups of 18-55, 56-69 and 70-plus years, which contained about 150, 27 and 61 TCR-sequenced participants, respectively. Here is what the overall study found, with its caveats: Conclusions about previously exposed vaccinees are limited, since just five to seven AZD1222 recipients were seropositive for SARS-CoV-2 at baseline. Participants were mostly white British and included more females than males, and it was suggested by the authors that clonal diversity may have been underestimated. Reportedly, almost half of the unique spike-specific TCRs recognized epitopes lying outside the regions that are mutated in the B.1.351 and B.1.1.7 variants. In the small 56-69-year group, the increase in depth fell short of significance, most likely because of low power. Because no samples from the day 14 peak response were available, repertoires could be characterized only after the peak T cell response. The whole spike protein was spanned by vaccine-associated CD4 TCRs, and dominant responses were seen in regions 160-218 and 743-854. After two AZD1222 doses, both the breadth and the depth of spike-specific TCRs were significantly higher than at day 0 and than in MenACWY recipients.

The CDR3 regions of human TCRbeta chains were analyzed by immunosequencing. In the original analysis: Repertoire TCRs were matched against a reference library of SARS-CoV-2-specific TCRs generated with the MIRA antigen-specificity platform. Breadth was defined as the fraction of unique TCRs that were SARS-CoV-2-associated, and depth was defined as the fraction of total T cells that were SARS-CoV-2-associated. Using the MIRA data, each spike-specific TCR was assigned both to the spike region to which the TCR was reactive and to a CD4 or CD8 class. Log10-transformed breadth and depth values were compared by one-way ANOVA with Sidak's multiple comparisons tests. TCRdb took over this immuneACCESS table, retaining in-frame rearrangements with V and J assigned. Such tables are incomplete; in checked studies, under half of the missing clones stem from an unresolved V gene, and the remainder is unexplained. V, J and clone size were drawn from that table, and D and trimming were deduced from the DNA. The sample contains tens of thousands of clones, approximately 86% of them found a single time. The ten largest clones represent less than 3.5% of the sample.

Taken from cysteine to phenylalanine, the CDR3 has 15 residues. The only DNA kept is the CDR3, 45 bases in frame from the first base. CDR1 and CDR2 are drawn from the germline V gene: MNHEY, SVGAGI. At the junction V is shortened by 7 bases and J by 11 bases; bases outside the gene matches: 14. Details on this clone: Its antigen is still unknown. Base qualities are not at hand, and no much larger clone is one base apart.

The time point label corresponds to: about 28 days (+/-7) after the second vaccine dose. AZD1222 recipients whose second dose came at about 4 weeks and those whose second dose came at about 12 weeks were combined into one group, since spike-specific TCR depth and breadth did not differ between the two schedules. Vaccinee samples were obtained from the UK trials COV001 and COV002, which included a single-blind randomized controlled phase 2/3 trial of AZD1222 (ChAdOx1 nCoV-19) in healthy adults. Trial participant PBMC samples were collected at day 0 and day 28 after the second dose for TCRbeta chain sequencing.

This receptor was taken from an adult who received the AZD1222 COVID-19 vaccine. The material was peripheral blood, obtained 28 days after the second AZD1222 dose. The rearrangement joined TRBV6-5 to TRBJ2-1, with 10 junctional bases fitting TRBD1. The CDR3 amino acid sequence is: CASTRPTGGPLQQFF. The nucleotide sequence reads as follows: TGTGCCAGCACCCGCCCGACAGGGGGCCCCCTTCAGCAGTTCTTC.